A single sample gave rise to the 29 T cell receptor beta chains below, sequenced in a study of OX40 agonist ivuxolimab in advanced cancers. The protocol was immunoSEQ multiplex PCR, while the TCRdb copy is restricted to in-frame clones and leaves out a portion. The sample includes about 60,000 clones, about 94% of them seen just once. The input for sequencing was CD4+ or CD8+ T cells sorted from blood, taken in a trial of the OX40 agonist ivuxolimab. The receptors stem from an adult with an advanced solid tumor such as melanoma, head and neck, liver or kidney cancer.

This chain connects TRBV11-2 to TRBJ1-2, with D unresolved. CDR3 length: 14 amino acids. Germline CDR1 and CDR2: SGHAT and FQNNGV. Trimming removed 1 base from V and 6 bases from J, with 12 bases in between. For the CDR3, the DNA is TGTGCCAGCAGCTTAGTTGTCAAGTTTAATGGCTACACCTTC. Translating gives CASSLVVKFNGYTF.

The chain recombines TRBV6-5 with TRBJ2-7, with 8 nucleotides matching TRBD2. The CDR3 extends over 13 amino acids. J was trimmed by 6 bases and V by 6 bases; bases with no gene match: 7. In germline, CDR1 is MNHEY, CDR2 SVGAGI. CDR3 sequence reads: CASSGRVSFEQYF. The CDR3 region has the DNA TGTGCCAGCAGCGGGAGGGTCAGTTTCGAGCAGTACTTC.

J is TRBJ1-2 and V is TRBV7-8, with D tentatively TRBD1 (5 bases). This CDR3 is built from 14 residues. Per germline, CDR1 SGHVS and CDR2 FQNEAQ. V was cut by 1 base and J by 3 bases, with 9 bases left in between. This CDR3 is CASSLDGGYYGYTF. CDR3 DNA: TGTGCCAGCAGCTTAGACGGGGGGTACTATGGCTACACCTTC.

V and J are TRBV29-1 and TRBJ2-3; D gene ambiguous. The germline CDR1 and CDR2 sequences are SQVTM and ANQGSEA. Trimming cost V 7 bases and J 3 bases, with 17 bases left between them. This CDR3 contains 14 residues. The CDR3 nucleotides read TGCAGCGCCACGGTTTTGGGGTCGACAGATACGCAGTATTTT. It encodes CSATVLGSTDTQYF.

This sequence joins TRBV7-9 and TRBJ2-5; 8 positions match TRBD2. With 5 bases clipped from V and 5 bases from J, the junction kept 10 bases outside the gene matches. The CDR3 is made up of 15 amino acids. Germline CDR1 reads SEHNR; CDR2 reads FQNEAQ (reference sequence). The CDR3 sequence is CASSLGTRLRETQYF. DNA for the CDR3: TGTGCCAGCAGCCTGGGGACTAGGCTCAGGGAGACCCAGTACTTC.

The chain carries TRBV5-1 and TRBJ2-7, with a possible D match to TRBD2 (5 bases). CDR1 SGHRS and CDR2 YFSETQ come from the germline V gene. The CDR3 has 13 amino acids. Trimming stripped 4 bases from V and 0 bases from J, with 8 bases between. The CDR3 reads CASSVTTSYEQYF. The DNA for the CDR3 is TGCGCCAGCAGCGTGACTACCTCCTACGAGCAGTACTTC.

V is TRBV7-9 and J is TRBJ1-1; D ambiguous. The CDR3 runs to 14 residues. Germline CDR1 reads SEHNR; CDR2 reads FQNEAQ (reference sequence). V was shortened by 5 bases and J by 5 bases, with 15 bases between the two germline ends. In DNA, the CDR3 is TGTGCCAGCAGCGCCGACCTGGGAGGTACTGAAGCTTTCTTT. Translating gives CASSADLGGTEAFF.

The chain couples TRBV7-9 to TRBJ2-3, with TRBD2 matching 14 bases. V dropped 5 bases and J dropped 3; count of bases not matched to a gene: 7. Germline-derived CDR1 and CDR2 are SEHNR and FQNEAQ (reference sequence). The CDR3 runs 17 residues. In nucleotides, the CDR3 is TGTGCCAGCAGCGCCCCCGGGACTAGCGGGAGTACAGATACGCAGTATTTT. Protein product: CASSAPGTSGSTDTQYF.

This clone was detected a few times. V is TRBV13 and J is TRBJ1-4, with TRBD1 as a possible D gene (5 bases). Per germline, CDR1 PRHDT and CDR2 FYEKMQ (reference sequence). The CDR3 is 14 amino acids. V was trimmed by 2 bases and J by 7 bases, leaving 11 bases between them. The CDR3 coding sequence is TGTGCCAGCAGCTTATGGAGGGGAAGTGAAAAACTGTTTTTT. Its protein is CASSLWRGSEKLFF.

The chain has TRBV18 and TRBJ1-5, with D uncertain. CDR1 is KGHSH, CDR2 LQKENI, per germline. Trimming left V 5 bases short and J 0 bases short, with 11 bases between. This CDR3 spans 15 amino acids. The CDR3 loop reads CASSDTVNSNQPQHF. CDR3 sequence (DNA): TGTGCCAGCTCAGATACAGTCAATAGCAATCAGCCCCAGCATTTT.

The chain couples TRBV7-6 to TRBJ2-1; D uncertain. CDR3 size: 12 residues. The germline gives CDR1 SGHVS, CDR2 FNYEAQ. The ends were cut back, 5 bases at V and 6 bases at J, with 8 bases in the middle. This CDR3 reads CASSRSSNEQFF. The CDR3 DNA reads TGTGCCAGCAGCAGGTCGTCCAATGAGCAGTTCTTC.

V and J are TRBV6-5 and TRBJ2-7; 10 bases match TRBD2. The CDR3 covers 15 residues. CDR1 is MNHEY, CDR2 SVGAGI, per germline. V was clipped by 0 bases and J by 6 bases; unmatched bases: 5. In DNA form, the CDR3 reads TGTGCCAGCAGTTACTCGAGGCTAGCGGGAGTCGAGCAGTACTTC. Translation gives CASSYSRLAGVEQYF.

The chain uses TRBV29-1 and TRBJ2-7; D is perhaps TRBD1 or TRBD2 (5 bases each). The length of the CDR3 is 12 residues. Germline V gene sequence: CDR1 SQVTM, CDR2 ANQGSEA. The V gene lost 3 bases and the J gene lost 4 bases, with 10 bases spanning the gap. CDR3 sequence (DNA): TGCAGCGTTGATGAGGGGAAGTACGAGCAGTACTTC. Protein sequence: CSVDEGKYEQYF.

The chain recombines TRBV7-8 with TRBJ2-1, with 14 nucleotides matching TRBD2. Trimming at V came to 8 bases and at J to 6 bases, leaving 6 bases not matched to a gene. The CDR3 is 15 residues long. Germline loops: CDR1 SGHVS, CDR2 FQNEAQ. CDR3 sequence (DNA): TGTGCCAGCCTCAGGGGGACTAGCGGGGGCAATGAGCAGTTCTTC. Its translation is CASLRGTSGGNEQFF.

This clone is a singleton in its sample. The V and J genes are TRBV9 and TRBJ1-1; D not resolved. CDR1 is SGDLS, CDR2 YYNGEE, per germline. The CDR3 runs 16 residues. With 3 bases removed from V and 0 bases from J, the gap between germline ends came to 15 bases. DNA for the CDR3: TGTGCCAGCAGCGGCTCAACGGGGATGGTGAACACTGAAGCTTTCTTT. Its translation is CASSGSTGMVNTEAFF.

This clone was observed once. The chain recombines TRBV14 with TRBJ2-7; 9 bases match TRBD2. Trimming cost V 1 base and J 3 bases; bases outside gene matches: 4. The CDR3 has 15 amino acids. Germline V CDR1 and CDR2: SGHDN, FVKESK. CDR3: CASSQGLAGSYEQYF. CDR3 DNA sequence: TGTGCCAGCAGCCAAGGTCTAGCGGGAAGCTACGAGCAGTACTTC.

The CDR3 reads CAWSAGTTSTDTQYF. CDR3 in DNA: TGTGCCTGGAGCGCCGGGACTACCTCCACAGATACGCAGTATTTT. The rearrangement links TRBV30 to TRBJ2-3; 7 bases match TRBD2. Germline CDR1 and CDR2: GTSNPN and SVGIG (reference sequence). The CDR3 has 15 residues. V lost 3 bases and J lost 2; bases outside the gene matches: 8.

This clone appeared once. This sequence joins TRBV4-1 and TRBJ2-4; the match to TRBD2 covers 9 bases. Germline V lookup: CDR1 MGHRA, CDR2 YSYEKL. This CDR3 has 18 amino acids. Trimming removed 1 base from V and 1 base from J; junction bases left unmatched: 8. The CDR3 sequence is CASSQGPSGVLAKNIQYF. The CDR3 bases are TGCGCCAGCAGCCAAGGCCCTAGCGGGGTTTTGGCCAAAAACATTCAGTACTTC.

The rearrangement links TRBV4-2 to TRBJ2-4, with D tentatively TRBD1 or TRBD2 (7 bases each). Germline values: CDR1 LGHNA, CDR2 YNFKEQ. The V gene lost 0 bases and the J gene lost 7 bases, with 16 bases spanning the gap. The CDR3 is made up of 16 amino acids. CDR3 DNA sequence: TGTGCCAGCAGCCAAGAACAGGGGAGGGATCGGAACATTCAGTACTTC. This encodes CASSQEQGRDRNIQYF.

The rearrangement uses TRBV4-3 and TRBJ2-7, with D unclear. The CDR3 consists of 14 residues. Per the germline V gene, CDR1 is LGHNA and CDR2 is YSLEER. The ends were cut back, 4 bases at V and 6 bases at J, with 16 bases in the middle. This chain's CDR3 is CASSPGPTPGEQYF. CDR3 bases: TGCGCCAGCAGCCCTGGACCCACACCGGGCGAGCAGTACTTC.

The CDR3 region is CASSSLGGGLDEQYF. CDR3 bases: TGTGCCAGCAGCTCCTTGGGGGGAGGGTTGGACGAGCAGTACTTC. The chain has TRBV5-6 and TRBJ2-7, with 7 bases that match TRBD2. Germline V gives CDR1 SGHDT, CDR2 YYEEEE. The V gene end was trimmed by 3 bases and the J gene end by 5 bases; junction bases not matched to a gene: 11. This CDR3 has 15 residues.

The chain employs TRBV30 and TRBJ2-3, with a weak D call TRBD2 (7 bases). V was clipped by 2 bases and J by 3 bases, with 21 bases between them. The CDR3 has 17 amino acids. Germline V gene sequence: CDR1 GTSNPN, CDR2 SVGIG (reference sequence). In DNA, the CDR3 is TGTGCCTGGAGTTCAGTCTGGGGGGGCGAGGGTACAGATACGCAGTATTTT. This sequence encodes CAWSSVWGGEGTDTQYF.

As DNA, the CDR3 is TGTGCCAGCAGCTTCGGGACTAGCGGGAACAATGAGCAGTTCTTC. It yields the protein CASSFGTSGNNEQFF. V usage is TRBV7-8 and J usage is TRBJ2-1; TRBD2 agrees at 13 bases. The CDR3 has 15 residues. V shed 3 bases, J shed 5 bases, and the junction held 1 base outside the gene matches. In germline, CDR1 is SGHVS, CDR2 FQNEAQ.

The chain carries TRBV11-3 and TRBJ2-3; TRBD2 matches 8 bases. From germline, CDR1 is SGHNT and CDR2 YENEEA. The CDR3 has 17 amino acids. J was trimmed by 3 bases and V by 3 bases; bases with no gene match: 11. The CDR3 region has the DNA TGTGCCAGCAGCTTGGACTACTCCGGGACTAGTACAGATACGCAGTATTTT. It translates to CASSLDYSGTSTDTQYF.

The chain links TRBV30 to TRBJ2-5, with D tentatively TRBD2 (6 bases). The V gene lost 1 base and the J gene lost 1 base, with 13 bases spanning the gap. Germline CDR1 reads GTSNPN; CDR2 reads SVGIG (reference sequence). The CDR3 consists of 15 residues. In DNA, the CDR3 is TGTGCCTGGAGTGGGAGCGGGCCCTCCCAAGAGACCCAGTACTTC. Translation: CAWSGSGPSQETQYF.

V is TRBV6-5 and J is TRBJ2-7, with TRBD2 as a possible D gene (6 bases). Trimming stripped 2 bases from V and 2 bases from J, with 16 bases between. The CDR3 has 16 residues. The germline V gene encodes CDR1 MNHEY and CDR2 SVGAGI. The CDR3 DNA sequence: TGTGCCAGCAGTTACCACACGGGGTCGGGGGCCTACGAGCAGTACTTC. As protein: CASSYHTGSGAYEQYF.

The rearrangement joins TRBV2 to TRBJ2-7, with D perhaps TRBD1 or TRBD2 (6 bases each). The germline V and J ends were trimmed by 4 bases and 5 bases, with 15 bases remaining between them. The CDR3 covers 14 residues. Looked up from germline, CDR1 is SNHLY and CDR2 is FYNNEI. CDR3 amino acids: CASSGGAGFDEQYF. For the CDR3, the DNA is TGTGCCAGCAGTGGGGGGGCAGGGTTCGACGAGCAGTACTTC.

V is TRBV7-9 and J is TRBJ2-5, with D possibly matching TRBD2 (6 bases). CDR3 length: 13 residues. Deletions cut 2 bases from V and 4 bases from J, with 8 bases between. Germline V gene data show CDR1 as SEHNR and CDR2 as FQNEAQ (reference sequence). The CDR3 protein is CASSLSGVETQYF. DNA for the CDR3: TGTGCCAGCAGCTTATCGGGGGTAGAGACCCAGTACTTC.

V is TRBV5-8 and J is TRBJ1-3; 7 bases map to TRBD1. V shed 4 bases and J 0 bases; nucleotides not matched to a gene: 7. CDR1 SGHTS and CDR2 YDEGEE come from the germline V gene. This CDR3 comprises 16 residues. The CDR3 DNA sequence: TGTGCCAGCAGCGGCGGGACAGCAAGCTCTGGAAACACCATATATTTT. Translating gives CASSGGTASSGNTIYF.